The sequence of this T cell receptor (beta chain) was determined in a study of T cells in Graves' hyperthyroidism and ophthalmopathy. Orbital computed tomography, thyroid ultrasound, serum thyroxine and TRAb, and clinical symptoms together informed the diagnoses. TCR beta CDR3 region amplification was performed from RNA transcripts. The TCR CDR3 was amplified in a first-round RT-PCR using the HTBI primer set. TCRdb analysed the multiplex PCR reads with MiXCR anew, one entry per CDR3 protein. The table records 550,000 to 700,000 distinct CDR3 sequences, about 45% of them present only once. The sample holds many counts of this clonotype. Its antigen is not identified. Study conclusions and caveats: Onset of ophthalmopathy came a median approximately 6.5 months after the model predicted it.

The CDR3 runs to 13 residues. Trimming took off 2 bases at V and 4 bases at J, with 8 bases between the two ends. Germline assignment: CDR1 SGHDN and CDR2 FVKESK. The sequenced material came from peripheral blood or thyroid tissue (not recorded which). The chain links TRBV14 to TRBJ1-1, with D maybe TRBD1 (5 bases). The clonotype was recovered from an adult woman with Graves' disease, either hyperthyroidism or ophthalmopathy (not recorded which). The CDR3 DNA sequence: TGTGCCAGCAGCCAATACCAGGGCACTGAAGCTTTCTTT. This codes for CASSQYQGTEAFF.